Each of the 20 T cell receptor beta chains below was sequenced from the same sample in a study of cytomegalovirus exposure and HLA in healthy donors. Vbeta (60) and Jbeta (13) primers were used in the PCR. Sequencing used immunoSEQ multiplex PCR; TCRdb keeps in-frame clones, though not all of them. This sample carries roughly 69,000 clones, around 76% of them seen once, and the ten largest clones take roughly 3%. The sample was PBMCs. Source of these receptors: a man younger than 35 in good health and CMV-seronegative.

CDR3: CASSHYNEQFF. CDR3 nucleotide sequence: TGTGCCAGTAGTCACTACAATGAGCAGTTCTTC. The J gene is TRBJ2-1, the V gene TRBV19; no definite D call. This CDR3 region has 11 residues. CDR1 and CDR2 from the germline V gene are LNHDA and SQIVND (reference sequence). Trimming took 5 bases from V and 3 from J, leaving 2 bases between them.

This rearrangement joins TRBV19 to TRBJ1-3; TRBD1 matches 7 bases. The CDR3 consists of 16 residues. Germline V lookup: CDR1 LNHDA, CDR2 SQIVND (reference sequence). After removal of 1 base from V and 0 bases from J, the junction contained 3 bases not matched to a gene. The CDR3 loop is CASSIGTGRSGNTIYF. The CDR3 nucleotides read TGTGCCAGTAGTATAGGGACAGGTCGCTCTGGAAACACCATATATTTT.

V gene TRBV28 combines with J gene TRBJ2-7, with a tentative D call TRBD2 (6 bases). The germline CDR1 and CDR2 sequences are MDHEN and SYDVKM. V lost 4 bases, J lost 2 bases, and 12 bases lay in between. The CDR3 loop spans 14 amino acids. The CDR3 loop reads CASSSPGLPYEQYF. CDR3 DNA sequence: TGTGCCAGCAGTTCTCCGGGACTCCCCTACGAGCAGTACTTC.

This clone was seen only once. Other DNA sequences in this sample translate to the same CDR3. This chain uses TRBV7-6 with TRBJ2-7; 8 bases fit TRBD1. Germline trimming cut 4 bases from V and 7 bases from J; bases unmatched to any gene: 9. The germline V gene has CDR1 SGHVS and CDR2 FNYEAQ. This CDR3 comprises 14 residues. The CDR3 is CASSWTGYEDEQYF. CDR3 DNA sequence: TGTGCCAGCAGCTGGACAGGGTATGAGGATGAGCAGTACTTC. Based on the CDR3 plus reference TRBV7-6 and TRBJ2-7, the full variable domain is GAGVSQSPRYKVTKRGQDVALRCDPISGHVSLYWYRQALGQGPEFLTYFNYEAQQDKSGLPNDRFSAERPEGSISTLTIQRTEQRDSAMYRCASSWTGYEDEQYFGPGTRLTVT.

The chain couples TRBV6-4 to TRBJ2-3; possible D gene TRBD1, 5 bases. CDR1 is MRHNA, CDR2 SNTAGT, per germline. Trimming left V 3 bases short and J 0 bases short, with 7 bases between. The CDR3 has 14 amino acids. CDR3 DNA sequence: TGTGCCAGCAGTGAAAGGGGAAGCACAGATACGCAGTATTTT. Its protein product is CASSERGSTDTQYF.

This clone was picked up one time. DNA of the CDR3: TGTGCCAGTAGCCAAGACTTACAGGGGGCAGGTTTTGAGACCCAGTACTTC. Translation gives CASSQDLQGAGFETQYF. The chain couples TRBV19 to TRBJ2-5; 9 bases are shared with TRBD1. The ends lost 6 bases at V and 5 bases at J; junction bases unmatched: 16. Germline CDR1 LNHDA, CDR2 SQIVND (reference sequence). This CDR3 contains 17 residues. The entire variable domain, with the rest obtained from reference TRBV19 and TRBJ2-5, is as follows: DGGITQSPKYLFRKEGQNVTLSCEQNLNHDAMYWYRQDPGQGLRLIYYSQIVNDFQKGDIAEGYSVSREKKESFPLTVTSAQKNPTAFYLCASSQDLQGAGFETQYFGPGTRLLVL.

V and J are TRBV2 and TRBJ1-3; D unclear. The CDR3 contains 13 residues. V lost 8 bases and J lost 0, with 8 bases in between. CDR1 SNHLY and CDR2 FYNNEI come from the germline V gene. The CDR3, as DNA: TGTGCCAGCTCGGGTGGCTCTGGAAACACCATATATTTT. Its translation is CASSGGSGNTIYF. The variable domain in full, with the rest retrieved from reference TRBV2 and TRBJ1-3, is EPEVTQTPSHQVTQMGQEVILRCVPISNHLYFYWYRQILGQKVEFLVSFYNNEISEKSEIFDDQFSVERPDGSNFTLKIRSTKLEDSAMYFCASSGGSGNTIYFGEGSWLTVV.

The V gene is TRBV27, the J gene TRBJ1-6, with 9 bases identical to TRBD1. This CDR3 comprises 16 residues. With 4 bases clipped from V and 10 bases from J, the junction kept 11 bases outside the gene matches. Per germline, CDR1 MNHEY and CDR2 SMNVEV (reference sequence). CDR3 in amino acids: CASSSFRDRDRSPLHF. The CDR3 DNA reads TGTGCCAGCAGTTCTTTCCGGGACAGGGACAGGTCACCCCTCCACTTT.

This chain links TRBV19 with TRBJ2-1; 7 bases map to TRBD2. Germline assignment: CDR1 LNHDA and CDR2 SQIVND (reference sequence). The V and J ends lost 5 bases and 3 bases, in that order; junction bases with no gene match: 4. The CDR3 extends over 14 amino acids. The CDR3 region is CASSLGGVYNEQFF. CDR3 nucleotide sequence: TGTGCCAGTAGTCTGGGGGGGGTCTACAATGAGCAGTTCTTC.

Written as DNA, the CDR3 is TGTGCCAGCAGCTTGTCTACCCTCTCCTACAATGAGCAGTTCTTC. It yields the protein CASSLSTLSYNEQFF. The chain combines TRBV11-1 with TRBJ2-1; D is ambiguous. V lost 3 bases to trimming and J lost 0 bases, with 9 bases between them. This CDR3 is 15 amino acids long. Germline-derived CDR1 and CDR2 are SGHAT and FQDESV (reference sequence).

This CDR3 is CASSLGQFNQPQHF. In nucleotides, the CDR3 is TGTGCCAGCAGTTTGGGACAGTTTAATCAGCCCCAGCATTTT. The chain uses TRBV28 and TRBJ1-5, with TRBD1 identical over 7 bases. Germline V CDR1 and CDR2: MDHEN, SYDVKM. The CDR3 is made up of 14 amino acids. The junction had 3 bases not matched to a gene; V was cut back by 3 bases and J by 4 bases. The full variable domain, rest sourced from reference TRBV28 and TRBJ1-5, is DVKVTQSSRYLVKRTGEKVFLECVQDMDHENMFWYRQDPGLGLRLIYFSYDVKMKEKGDIPEGYSVSREKKERFSLILESASTNQTSMYLCASSLGQFNQPQHFGDGTRLSIL.

V usage is TRBV2 and J usage is TRBJ1-4; D gene uncertain. The V gene lost 6 bases and the J gene lost 7 bases, with 24 bases spanning the gap. This CDR3 region has 17 residues. Germline lookup yields CDR1 SNHLY and CDR2 FYNNEI. This CDR3 is CASSHTITAVSGEKLFF. The CDR3 nucleotides read TGTGCCAGCAGCCATACCATTACAGCCGTATCTGGTGAAAAACTGTTTTTT. Combining the CDR3 with reference TRBV2 and TRBJ1-4 gives the whole variable domain EPEVTQTPSHQVTQMGQEVILRCVPISNHLYFYWYRQILGQKVEFLVSFYNNEISEKSEIFDDQFSVERPDGSNFTLKIRSTKLEDSAMYFCASSHTITAVSGEKLFFGSGTQLSVL.

The chain joins TRBV5-1 to TRBJ2-3; TRBD1 aligns across 7 bases. CDR3 length: 15 residues. V lost 6 bases, J lost 1 base, and 8 bases stayed unmatched. Germline lookup yields CDR1 SGHRS and CDR2 YFSETQ. The CDR3 sequence is CASNLHDRGTDTQYF. The DNA for the CDR3 is TGCGCCAGCAACCTACACGACAGGGGCACAGATACGCAGTATTTT.

The chain links TRBV28 to TRBJ2-7, with D possibly TRBD1 on 5 matching bases. Trimming took off 3 bases at V and 3 bases at J, with 12 bases between the two ends. CDR1 is MDHEN, CDR2 SYDVKM, per germline. The CDR3 length is 14 residues. CDR3 DNA sequence: TGTGCCAGCAGTTTTTCCGGACACTTCTACGAGCAGTACGTC. Its translation: CASSFSGHFYEQYV.

This clone turned up a few times. The rearrangement uses TRBV27 and TRBJ1-1; 9 nucleotides align to TRBD1. Germline trimming cut 6 bases from V and 0 bases from J; bases unmatched to any gene: 5. Germline CDR1 is MNHEY and CDR2 is SMNVEV (reference sequence). There are 15 residues in the CDR3. In DNA form, the CDR3 reads TGTGCCAGCAGGGGACAGGGAAACTTGAACACTGAAGCTTTCTTT. Its translation: CASRGQGNLNTEAFF.

This rearrangement joins TRBV19 to TRBJ1-1, with 8 bases that match TRBD1. CDR1 LNHDA and CDR2 SQIVND come from the germline V gene (reference sequence). This CDR3 comprises 15 residues. Trimming removed 6 bases from V and 0 bases from J; junction bases left unmatched: 6. CDR3 loop: CASSATGEVNTEAFF. The CDR3 region has the DNA TGTGCCAGTAGCGCGACAGGGGAGGTGAACACTGAAGCTTTCTTT.

The chain links TRBV5-6 to TRBJ2-1; 7 bases match TRBD1. The J segment lost 6 bases and the V segment lost 2 bases, leaving 2 bases of the junction unmatched. CDR1 and CDR2 (germline): SGHDT, YYEEEE. The CDR3 extends over 13 amino acids. Here the CDR3 DNA reads TGTGCCAGCAGCTTCGACAGGGTCAATGAGCAGTTCTTC. Residues: CASSFDRVNEQFF.

The V gene is TRBV18, the J gene TRBJ2-7, with D possibly TRBD2 on 5 matching bases. Trimming removed 6 bases from V and 6 bases from J, with 18 bases in between. The CDR3 runs to 14 residues. Germline V gene lookup returns CDR1 KGHSH and CDR2 LQKENI. The CDR3 region has the DNA TGTGCCAGCTCGACCACCTCTAACCGGGGCGAGCAGTACTTC. Protein product: CASSTTSNRGEQYF.

This clone was picked up one time. V and J are TRBV18 and TRBJ1-1, with 7 bases fitting TRBD1. Trimming at V came to 8 bases and at J to 0 bases, leaving 12 bases not matched to a gene. Per germline, CDR1 KGHSH and CDR2 LQKENI. The CDR3 is 16 amino acids. Here the CDR3 DNA reads TGTGCCAGCGCTTGGGAAGAGGGGGCCCTGAACACTGAAGCTTTCTTT. Translation gives CASAWEEGALNTEAFF.

V gene TRBV6-1 combines with J gene TRBJ1-1; 11 nucleotides agree with TRBD1. Looked up from germline, CDR1 is MNHNS and CDR2 is SASEGT. The length of the CDR3 is 15 residues. With V trimmed by 3 bases and J by 3 bases, 3 bases remained unmatched. This CDR3 reads CASSEGTGGDTEAFF. The CDR3, as DNA: TGTGCCAGCAGTGAGGGGACAGGGGGGGACACTGAAGCTTTCTTT.